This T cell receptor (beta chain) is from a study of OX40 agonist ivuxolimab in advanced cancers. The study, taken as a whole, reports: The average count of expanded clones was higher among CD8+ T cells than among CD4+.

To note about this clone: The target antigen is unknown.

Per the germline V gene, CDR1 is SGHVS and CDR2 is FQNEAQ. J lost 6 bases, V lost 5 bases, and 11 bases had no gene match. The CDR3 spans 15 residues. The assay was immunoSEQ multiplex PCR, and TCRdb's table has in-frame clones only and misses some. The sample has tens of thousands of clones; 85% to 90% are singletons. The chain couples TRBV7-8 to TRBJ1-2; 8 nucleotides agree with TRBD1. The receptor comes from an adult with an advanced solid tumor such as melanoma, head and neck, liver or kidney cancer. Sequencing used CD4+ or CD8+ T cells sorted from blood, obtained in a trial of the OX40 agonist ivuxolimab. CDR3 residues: CASSPGGRGRHGYTF. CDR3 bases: TGTGCCAGCAGCCCAGGGGGCAGGGGAAGGCATGGCTACACCTTC.